The clone carrying this T cell receptor beta chain was seen more than once but under ten times. The antigen is undetermined. This sample is part of a study of cytomegalovirus exposure and HLA in healthy donors. Study in general: Ancestry clustering placed around 81% of over 300 genotyped donors in the Caucasian-associated cluster.

Primers for the PCR totalled 60 Vbeta and 13 Jbeta. Libraries were prepared by immunoSEQ multiplex PCR; TCRdb keeps only in-frame clonotypes and omits some of them. In the table there are about 200,000 clones, about 77% of which are singletons. Whole-study results and caveats: Donor immune exposure was known only as CMV serostatus. Among TCR beta chains of equal frequency, HLA-associated ones were more clonally expanded in a later analysis. What TCR beta sequences reportedly achieved was accurate prediction of HLA-A and HLA-B alleles in most subjects.

The V and J ends lost 0 bases and 3 bases, in that order; junction bases with no gene match: 5. The CDR3 runs to 17 residues. Germline-derived CDR1 and CDR2 are LNHNV and YYDKDF (reference sequence). The source material was PBMCs. The receptor's source is a woman aged 25 to 39 in good health and CMV-seronegative. The rearrangement uses TRBV15 and TRBJ2-7, with TRBD2 matching 13 bases. This chain's CDR3 is CATSRDQGTSGNYEQYF. Written as DNA, the CDR3 is TGTGCCACCAGCAGAGATCAGGGGACTAGCGGGAACTACGAGCAGTACTTC.